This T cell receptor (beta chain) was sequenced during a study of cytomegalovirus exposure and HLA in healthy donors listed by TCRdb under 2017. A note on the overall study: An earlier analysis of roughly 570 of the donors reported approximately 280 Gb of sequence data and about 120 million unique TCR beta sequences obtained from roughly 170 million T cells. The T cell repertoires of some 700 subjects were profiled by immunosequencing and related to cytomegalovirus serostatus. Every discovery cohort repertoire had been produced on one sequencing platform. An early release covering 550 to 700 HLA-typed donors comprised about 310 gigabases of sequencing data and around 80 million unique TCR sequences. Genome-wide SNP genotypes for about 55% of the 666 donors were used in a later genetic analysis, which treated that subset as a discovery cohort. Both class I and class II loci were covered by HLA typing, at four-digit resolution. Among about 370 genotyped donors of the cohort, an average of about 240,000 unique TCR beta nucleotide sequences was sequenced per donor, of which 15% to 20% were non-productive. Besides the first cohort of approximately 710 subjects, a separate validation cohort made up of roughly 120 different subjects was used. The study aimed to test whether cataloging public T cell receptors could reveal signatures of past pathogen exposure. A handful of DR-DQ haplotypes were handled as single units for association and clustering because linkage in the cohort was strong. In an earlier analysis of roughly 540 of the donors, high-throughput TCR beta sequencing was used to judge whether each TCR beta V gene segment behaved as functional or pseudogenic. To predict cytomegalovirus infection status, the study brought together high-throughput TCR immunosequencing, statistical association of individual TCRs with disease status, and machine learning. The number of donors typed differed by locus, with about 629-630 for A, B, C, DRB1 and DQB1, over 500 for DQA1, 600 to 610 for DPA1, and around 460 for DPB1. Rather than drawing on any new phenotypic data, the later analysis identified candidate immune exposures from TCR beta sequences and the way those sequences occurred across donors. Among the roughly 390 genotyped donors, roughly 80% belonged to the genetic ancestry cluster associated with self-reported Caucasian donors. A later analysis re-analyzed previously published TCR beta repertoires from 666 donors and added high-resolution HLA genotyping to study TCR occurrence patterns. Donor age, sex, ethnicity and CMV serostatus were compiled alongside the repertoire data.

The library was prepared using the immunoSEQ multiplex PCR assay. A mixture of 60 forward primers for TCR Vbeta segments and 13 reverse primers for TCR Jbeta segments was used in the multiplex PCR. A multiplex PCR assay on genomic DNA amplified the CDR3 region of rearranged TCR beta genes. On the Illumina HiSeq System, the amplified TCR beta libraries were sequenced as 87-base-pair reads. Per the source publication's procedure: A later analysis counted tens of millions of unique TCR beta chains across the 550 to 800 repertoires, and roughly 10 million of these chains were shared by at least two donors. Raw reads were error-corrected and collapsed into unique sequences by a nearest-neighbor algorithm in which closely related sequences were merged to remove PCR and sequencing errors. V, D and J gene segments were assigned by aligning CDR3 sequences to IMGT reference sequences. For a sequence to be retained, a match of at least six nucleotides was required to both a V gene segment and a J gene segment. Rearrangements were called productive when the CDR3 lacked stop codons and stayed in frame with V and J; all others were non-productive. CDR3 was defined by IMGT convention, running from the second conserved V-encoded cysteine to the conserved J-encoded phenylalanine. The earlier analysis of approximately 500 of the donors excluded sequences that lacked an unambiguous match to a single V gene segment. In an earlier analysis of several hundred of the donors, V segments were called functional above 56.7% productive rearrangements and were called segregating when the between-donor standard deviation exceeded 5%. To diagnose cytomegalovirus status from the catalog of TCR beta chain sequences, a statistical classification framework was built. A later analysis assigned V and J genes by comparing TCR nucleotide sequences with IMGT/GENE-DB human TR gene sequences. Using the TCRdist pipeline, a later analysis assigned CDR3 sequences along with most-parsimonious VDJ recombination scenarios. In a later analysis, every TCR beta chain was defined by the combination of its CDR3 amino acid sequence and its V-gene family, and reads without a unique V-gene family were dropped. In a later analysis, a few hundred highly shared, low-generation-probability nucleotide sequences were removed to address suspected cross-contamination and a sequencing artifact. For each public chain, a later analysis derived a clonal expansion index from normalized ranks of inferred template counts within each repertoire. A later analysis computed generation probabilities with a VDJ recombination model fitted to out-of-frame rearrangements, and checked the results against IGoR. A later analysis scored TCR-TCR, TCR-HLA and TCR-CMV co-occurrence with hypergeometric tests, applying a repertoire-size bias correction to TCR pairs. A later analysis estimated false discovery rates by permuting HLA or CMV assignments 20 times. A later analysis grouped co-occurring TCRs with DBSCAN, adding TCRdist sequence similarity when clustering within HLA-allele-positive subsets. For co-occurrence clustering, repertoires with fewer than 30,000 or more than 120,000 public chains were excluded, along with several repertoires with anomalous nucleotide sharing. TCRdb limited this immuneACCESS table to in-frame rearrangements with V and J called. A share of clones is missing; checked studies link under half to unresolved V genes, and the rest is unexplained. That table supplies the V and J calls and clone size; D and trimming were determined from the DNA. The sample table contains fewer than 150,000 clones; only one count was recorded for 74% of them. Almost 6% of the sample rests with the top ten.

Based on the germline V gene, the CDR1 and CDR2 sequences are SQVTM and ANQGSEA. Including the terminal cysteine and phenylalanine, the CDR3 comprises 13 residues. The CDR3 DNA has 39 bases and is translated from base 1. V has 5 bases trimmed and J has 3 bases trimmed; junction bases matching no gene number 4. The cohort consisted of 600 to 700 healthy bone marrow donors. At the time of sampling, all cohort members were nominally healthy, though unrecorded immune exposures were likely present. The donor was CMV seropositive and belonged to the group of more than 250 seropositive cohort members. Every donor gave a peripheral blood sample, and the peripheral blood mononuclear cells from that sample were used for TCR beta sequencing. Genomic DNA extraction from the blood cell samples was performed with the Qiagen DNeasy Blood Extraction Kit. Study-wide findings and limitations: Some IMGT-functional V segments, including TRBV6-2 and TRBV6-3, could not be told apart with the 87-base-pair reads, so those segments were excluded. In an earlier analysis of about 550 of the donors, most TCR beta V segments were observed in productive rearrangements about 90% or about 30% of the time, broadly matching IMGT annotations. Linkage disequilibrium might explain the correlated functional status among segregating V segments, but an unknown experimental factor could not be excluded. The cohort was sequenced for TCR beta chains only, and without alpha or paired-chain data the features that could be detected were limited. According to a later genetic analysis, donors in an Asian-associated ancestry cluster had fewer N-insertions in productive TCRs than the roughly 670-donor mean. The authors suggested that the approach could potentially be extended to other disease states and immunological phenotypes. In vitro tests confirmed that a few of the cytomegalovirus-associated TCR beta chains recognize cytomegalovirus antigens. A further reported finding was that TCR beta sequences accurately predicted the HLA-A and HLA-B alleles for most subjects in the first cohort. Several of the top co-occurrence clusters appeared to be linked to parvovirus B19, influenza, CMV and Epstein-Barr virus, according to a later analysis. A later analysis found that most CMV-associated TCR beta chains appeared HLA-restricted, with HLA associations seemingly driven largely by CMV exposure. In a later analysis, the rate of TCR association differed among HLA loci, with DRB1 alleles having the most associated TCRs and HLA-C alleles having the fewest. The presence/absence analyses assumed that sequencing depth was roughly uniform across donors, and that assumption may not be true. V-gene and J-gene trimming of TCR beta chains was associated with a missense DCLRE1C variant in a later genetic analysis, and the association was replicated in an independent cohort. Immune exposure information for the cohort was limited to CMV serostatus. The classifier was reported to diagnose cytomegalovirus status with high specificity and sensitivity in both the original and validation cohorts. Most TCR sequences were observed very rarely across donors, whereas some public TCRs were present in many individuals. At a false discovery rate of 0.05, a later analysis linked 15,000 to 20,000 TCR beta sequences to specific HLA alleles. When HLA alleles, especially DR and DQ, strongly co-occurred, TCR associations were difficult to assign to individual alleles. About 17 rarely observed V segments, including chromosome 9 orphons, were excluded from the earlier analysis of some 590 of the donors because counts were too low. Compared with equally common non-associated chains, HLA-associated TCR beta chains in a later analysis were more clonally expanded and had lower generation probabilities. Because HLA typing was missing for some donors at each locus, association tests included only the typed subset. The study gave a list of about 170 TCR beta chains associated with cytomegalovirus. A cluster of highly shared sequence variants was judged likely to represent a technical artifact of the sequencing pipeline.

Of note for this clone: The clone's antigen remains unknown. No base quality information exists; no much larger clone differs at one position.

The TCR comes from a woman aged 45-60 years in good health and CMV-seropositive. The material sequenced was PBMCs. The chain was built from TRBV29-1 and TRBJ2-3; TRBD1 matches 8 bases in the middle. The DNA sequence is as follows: TGCAGCGTTCGACAGGGGTCGACAGATACGCAGTATTTT. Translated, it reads CSVRQGSTDTQYF.